Each of the 19 T cell receptor beta chains below was sequenced from the same sample in a study of glioma-infiltrating T cells after dendritic cell vaccination. Libraries were prepared by immunoSEQ multiplex PCR; TCRdb keeps only in-frame clonotypes and omits some of them. Of approximately 90,000 clones listed, approximately 81% are singletons. The source material was blood, sampled before dendritic cell vaccination. The receptors originated from a human donor with glioblastoma.

This rearrangement joins TRBV2 to TRBJ1-2; D possibly corresponds to TRBD1 (5 bases). This CDR3 comprises 14 residues. Trimming shortened V by 0 bases and J by 5 bases, and 10 bases separated the two germline ends. Germline V gene data show CDR1 as SNHLY and CDR2 as FYNNEI. CDR3 sequence (DNA): TGTGCCAGCAGTGAAGCGCGGACACTTTATGGCTACACCTTC. Residues: CASSEARTLYGYTF.

This clone was detected a few times. The chain employs TRBV6-6 and TRBJ1-2; D perhaps matches TRBD1 (5 bases). Trimming shortened V by 4 bases and J by 0 bases, and 12 bases separated the two germline ends. The CDR3 totals 15 residues. Germline V gives CDR1 MNHNY, CDR2 SVGAGI (reference sequence). The DNA of the CDR3 is TGTGCCAGCAGTTTAGACAGCCTTCCTAACTATGGCTACACCTTC. It translates to CASSLDSLPNYGYTF.

The chain carries TRBV5-4 and TRBJ2-7, with D perhaps matching TRBD1 (6 bases). Per the germline V gene, CDR1 is SGHNT and CDR2 is YYREEE (reference sequence). The germline V and J ends were trimmed by 0 bases and 1 base, with 11 bases remaining between them. The CDR3 spans 15 residues. CDR3 in DNA: TGTGCCAGCAGCTTGGCCGGGACACGTTCCTACGAGCAGTACTTC. The encoded protein is CASSLAGTRSYEQYF.

This clone was recorded a few times. The chain couples TRBV10-3 to TRBJ1-1; 7 positions match TRBD1. The J segment lost 7 bases and the V segment lost 9 bases, leaving 5 bases of the junction unmatched. Germline V gives CDR1 ENHRY, CDR2 SYGVKD. The length of the CDR3 is 11 residues. CDR3 DNA: TGTGCCATAAACAGGGGTGGTGAAGCTTTCTTT. Its translation: CAINRGGEAFF.

CDR3 DNA: TGTGCCAGCAATCGGAACGAGGATGGCTACACCTTC. It codes for CASNRNEDGYTF. V is TRBV2 and J is TRBJ1-2; the D is unclear. This CDR3 has 12 amino acids. Germline V lookup: CDR1 SNHLY, CDR2 FYNNEI. V lost 7 bases, J lost 6 bases, and 12 bases lay in between.

This clone turned up a few times. This chain links TRBV6-6 with TRBJ1-5, with D perhaps matching TRBD1 (5 bases). Looked up from germline, CDR1 is MNHNY and CDR2 is SVGAGI (reference sequence). The CDR3 is 15 residues long. Trimming stripped 0 bases from V and 7 bases from J, with 13 bases between. Here the CDR3 reads CASSYSTGVEQPQHF. The CDR3 DNA is TGTGCCAGCAGTTACTCTACGGGGGTAGAACAGCCCCAGCATTTT.

The rearrangement uses TRBV27 and TRBJ2-1, with 7 bases that match TRBD1. Germline lookup yields CDR1 MNHEY and CDR2 SMNVEV (reference sequence). Trimming removed 5 bases from V and 4 bases from J; junction bases left unmatched: 8. There are 15 residues in the CDR3. In DNA form, the CDR3 reads TGTGCCAGCAGTCCAATACAGGGGCGGTACAATGAGCAGTTCTTC. Translating it yields CASSPIQGRYNEQFF.

The rearrangement joins TRBV7-2 to TRBJ2-7; the match to TRBD1 covers 9 bases. V lost 5 bases and J lost 8; bases outside the gene matches: 7. Per germline, CDR1 SGHTA and CDR2 FQGNSA. The CDR3 runs to 13 residues. CDR3 loop: CASSEDRGYQQYF. CDR3 sequence (DNA): TGTGCCAGCAGCGAAGACAGGGGGTACCAGCAGTACTTC.

This sequence joins TRBV18 and TRBJ2-7; 7 bases fit TRBD1. There are 13 residues in the CDR3. Germline values: CDR1 KGHSH, CDR2 LQKENI. Unmatched junction bases numbered 1, after V lost 3 bases and J lost 2 bases. This CDR3 reads CASSPGQTYEQYF. DNA of the CDR3: TGTGCCAGCTCACCGGGACAGACCTACGAGCAGTACTTC. Complete variable domain (other parts from reference TRBV18 and TRBJ2-7): NAGVMQNPRHLVRRRGQEARLRCSPMKGHSHVYWYRQLPEEGLKFMVYLQKENIIDESGMPKERFSAEFPKEGPSILRIQQVVRGDSAAYFCASSPGQTYEQYFGPGTRLTVT.

This clone was counted between two and nine times. V usage is TRBV10-3 and J usage is TRBJ1-3; D possibly corresponds to TRBD1 (6 bases). Germline assignment: CDR1 ENHRY and CDR2 SYGVKD. Trimming removed 5 bases at V and 7 bases at J, with 15 bases between. The CDR3 spans 14 residues. CDR3: CAISRWDTANTIYF. The DNA of the CDR3 is TGTGCCATCAGTCGCTGGGACACGGCTAACACCATATATTTT.

The chain uses TRBV5-1 and TRBJ1-2, with no clear D. This CDR3 is 13 amino acids long. V was shortened by 4 bases and J by 4 bases, with 11 bases between the two germline ends. Germline loops: CDR1 SGHRS, CDR2 YFSETQ. CDR3 in amino acids: CASSPEARYGYTF. The CDR3 nucleotides are TGCGCCAGCAGCCCGGAGGCACGCTATGGCTACACCTTC. Complete variable domain (other parts from reference TRBV5-1 and TRBJ1-2): KAGVTQTPRYLIKTRGQQVTLSCSPISGHRSVSWYQQTPGQGLQFLFEYFSETQRNKGNFPGRFSGRQFSNSRSEMNVSTLELGDSALYLCASSPEARYGYTFGSGTRLTVV.

This chain connects TRBV11-3 to TRBJ2-3; 8 bases fit TRBD1. Germline lookup yields CDR1 SGHNT and CDR2 YENEEA. This CDR3 is built from 16 residues. V dropped 5 bases and J dropped 3; count of bases not matched to a gene: 10. This CDR3 is CASSPLRDRNTDTQYF. CDR3 nucleotide sequence: TGTGCCAGCAGCCCCCTACGGGACAGGAATACAGATACGCAGTATTTT.

This clone was found once. The chain combines TRBV6-5 with TRBJ1-1; tentative D call: TRBD1 (5 bases). Trimming shortened V by 3 bases and J by 4 bases, and 9 bases separated the two germline ends. There are 13 residues in the CDR3. Germline V gene lookup returns CDR1 MNHEY and CDR2 SVGAGI. This CDR3 reads CASSYVDSTEAFF. CDR3 nucleotides: TGTGCCAGCAGTTATGTAGACAGCACTGAAGCTTTCTTT.

The chain carries TRBV9 and TRBJ2-1; D may be TRBD2 (6 bases). Trimming stripped 3 bases from V and 8 bases from J, with 18 bases between. This CDR3 is 15 amino acids long. CDR1 and CDR2 from the germline V gene are SGDLS and YYNGEE. The CDR3 nucleotides read TGTGCCAGCAGCGCCCTAGGGCGGGATGTAGATGAGCAGTTCTTC. Translated, it gives CASSALGRDVDEQFF. Complete variable domain (other parts from reference TRBV9 and TRBJ2-1): DSGVTQTPKHLITATGQRVTLRCSPRSGDLSVYWYQQSLDQGLQFLIQYYNGEERAKGNILERFSAQQFPDLHSELNLSSLELGDSALYFCASSALGRDVDEQFFGPGTRLTVL.

The chain employs TRBV7-9 and TRBJ1-2, with D hard to call. Germline V gene lookup returns CDR1 SEHNR and CDR2 FQNEAQ (reference sequence). The V gene lost 1 base and the J gene lost 3 bases, with 6 bases spanning the gap. This CDR3 comprises 13 residues. CDR3 loop: CASSLGQDYGYTF. In nucleotides, the CDR3 is TGTGCCAGCAGCTTAGGACAAGACTATGGCTACACCTTC.

The chain is built from TRBV18 and TRBJ2-3, with 14 bases matching TRBD2. V was clipped by 2 bases and J by 4 bases; unmatched bases: 5. CDR1 is KGHSH and CDR2 is LQKENI in the germline V gene. CDR3 length equals 17 residues. Written as DNA, the CDR3 is TGTGCCAGCTCACCAGCAGGACTAGCGGGGGGCGCAGATACGCAGTATTTT. It translates to CASSPAGLAGGADTQYF. Looking up the rest from reference TRBV18 and TRBJ2-3 gives the full variable domain: NAGVMQNPRHLVRRRGQEARLRCSPMKGHSHVYWYRQLPEEGLKFMVYLQKENIIDESGMPKERFSAEFPKEGPSILRIQQVVRGDSAAYFCASSPAGLAGGADTQYFGPGTRLTVL.

This chain uses TRBV7-9 with TRBJ2-7; 8 bases are a match to TRBD1. CDR1 SEHNR and CDR2 FQNEAQ come from the germline V gene (reference sequence). With V trimmed by 5 bases and J by 9 bases, 15 bases remained unmatched. This CDR3 region has 15 residues. CDR3 DNA sequence: TGTGCCAGCAGCCCCCCAGGACAGGGATCTCTGGGGCAGTACTTC. Protein sequence: CASSPPGQGSLGQYF.

The chain carries TRBV5-1 and TRBJ2-1, with D perhaps TRBD2 (6 bases). V lost 3 bases, J lost 3 bases, and 13 bases lay in between. The CDR3 is made up of 15 amino acids. Per germline, CDR1 SGHRS and CDR2 YFSETQ. This CDR3 reads CASSSFGGNYNEQFF. The CDR3 nucleotides read TGCGCCAGCAGCTCGTTCGGGGGTAACTACAATGAGCAGTTCTTC.

The rearrangement links TRBV27 to TRBJ2-7; 12 bases agree with TRBD2. V was clipped by 5 bases and J by 4 bases; unmatched bases: 6. This CDR3 region has 15 residues. CDR1 MNHEY and CDR2 SMNVEV come from the germline V gene (reference sequence). In DNA, the CDR3 is TGTGCCAGCAGTCAGGGGACTAGCGGGCTTTACGAGCAGTACTTC. As protein: CASSQGTSGLYEQYF.